What follows is one T cell receptor beta chain and its context. This entry comes from a study of blood T cell repertoires in COVID-19. Clinical histories supplied by participants themselves formed the basis of cohort assignment. Germline lookup yields CDR1 SGHTA and CDR2 FQGNSA. CDR3 length: 15 residues. With 0 bases removed from V and 4 bases from J, the gap between germline ends came to 12 bases. Profiled with immunoSEQ multiplex PCR; TCRdb holds only in-frame clones, not every one. The sample consists of over 200,000 clones, approximately 88% of them appearing once. V is TRBV7-2 and J is TRBJ1-1, with a possible D match to TRBD1 (5 bases). What was sequenced was PBMCs or T cells enriched from blood (not recorded which). The source of this sequence is a woman in her thirties or forties with acute COVID-19. CDR3 DNA: TGTGCCAGCAGCTTAGCTAGGTCCGGGGGCACTGAAGCTTTCTTT. This codes for CASSLARSGGTEAFF. Complete variable domain (other parts from reference TRBV7-2 and TRBJ1-1): GAGVSQSPSNKVTEKGKDVELRCDPISGHTALYWYRQSLGQGLEFLIYFQGNSAPDKSGLPSDRFSAERTGGSVSTLTIQRTQQEDSAVYLCASSLARSGGTEAFFGQGTRLTVV.